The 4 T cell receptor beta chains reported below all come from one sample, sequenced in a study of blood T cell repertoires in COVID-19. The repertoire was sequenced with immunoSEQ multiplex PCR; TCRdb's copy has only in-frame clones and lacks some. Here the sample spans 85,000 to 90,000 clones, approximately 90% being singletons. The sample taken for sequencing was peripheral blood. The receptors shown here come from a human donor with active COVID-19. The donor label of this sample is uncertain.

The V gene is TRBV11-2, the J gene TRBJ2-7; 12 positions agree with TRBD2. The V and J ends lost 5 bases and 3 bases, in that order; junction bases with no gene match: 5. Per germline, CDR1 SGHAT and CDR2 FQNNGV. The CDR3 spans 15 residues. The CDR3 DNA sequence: TGTGCCAGCAGCACCGGACTAGCGGGGTTCTACGAGCAGTACTTC. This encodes CASSTGLAGFYEQYF. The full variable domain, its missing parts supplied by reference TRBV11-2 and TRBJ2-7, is EAGVAQSPRYKIIEKRQSVAFWCNPISGHATLYWYQQILGQGPKLLIQFQNNGVVDDSQLPKDRFSAERLKGVDSTLKIQPAKLEDSAVYLCASSTGLAGFYEQYFGPGTRLTVT.

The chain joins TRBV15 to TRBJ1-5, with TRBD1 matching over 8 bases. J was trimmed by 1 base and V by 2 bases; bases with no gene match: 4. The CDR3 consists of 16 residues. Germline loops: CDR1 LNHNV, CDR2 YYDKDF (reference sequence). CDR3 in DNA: TGTGCCACCAGCAGAATAGACAGGGGAAGCAATCAGCCCCAGCATTTT. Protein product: CATSRIDRGSNQPQHF.

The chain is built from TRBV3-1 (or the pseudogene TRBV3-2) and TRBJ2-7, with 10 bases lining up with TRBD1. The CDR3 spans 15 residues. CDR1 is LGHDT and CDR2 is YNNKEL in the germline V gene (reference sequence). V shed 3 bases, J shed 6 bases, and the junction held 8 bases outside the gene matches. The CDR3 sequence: CASSQGWDRGGEQYF. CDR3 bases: TGTGCCAGCAGCCAGGGGTGGGACAGGGGTGGCGAGCAGTACTTC.

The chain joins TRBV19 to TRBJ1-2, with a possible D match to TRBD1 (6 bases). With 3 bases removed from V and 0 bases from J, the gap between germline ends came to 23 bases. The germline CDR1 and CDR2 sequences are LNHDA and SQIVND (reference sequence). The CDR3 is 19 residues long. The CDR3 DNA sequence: TGTGCCAGTAGTATTACCCCTCGCTGGGGGACACTTACTAACTATGGCTACACCTTC. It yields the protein CASSITPRWGTLTNYGYTF.